This entry features one T cell receptor beta chain sequence. V lost 3 bases and J lost 1, with 4 bases in between. CDR3 length: 13 amino acids. This sample stems from a study of blood T cell repertoires in COVID-19. Repertoires were generated with immunoSEQ multiplex PCR, while TCRdb's copy carries only in-frame clones and drops some. The data hold approximately 35,000 clones, with roughly 90% observed a single time. The clonotype comes from a human donor in a cohort sampled during active COVID-19. Sequenced input: peripheral blood. The chain joins TRBV12-3 or TRBV12-4 to TRBJ2-1; D uncertain. Here the CDR3 DNA reads TGTGCCAGCAGTTTTATGTCCTACAATGAGCAGTTCTTC. This codes for CASSFMSYNEQFF.